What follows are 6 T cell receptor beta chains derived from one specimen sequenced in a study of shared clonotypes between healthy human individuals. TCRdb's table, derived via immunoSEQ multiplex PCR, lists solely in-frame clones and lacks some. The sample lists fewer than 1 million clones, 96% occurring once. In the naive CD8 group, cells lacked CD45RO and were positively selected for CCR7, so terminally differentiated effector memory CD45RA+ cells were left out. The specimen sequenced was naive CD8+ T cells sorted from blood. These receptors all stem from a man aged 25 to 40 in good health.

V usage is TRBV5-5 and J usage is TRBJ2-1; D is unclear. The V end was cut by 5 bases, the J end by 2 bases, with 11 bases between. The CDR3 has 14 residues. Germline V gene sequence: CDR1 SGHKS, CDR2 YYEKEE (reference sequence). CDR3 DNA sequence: TGTGCCAGCAGGCCCTCCGGTACCTACAATGAGCAGTTCTTC. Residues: CASRPSGTYNEQFF.

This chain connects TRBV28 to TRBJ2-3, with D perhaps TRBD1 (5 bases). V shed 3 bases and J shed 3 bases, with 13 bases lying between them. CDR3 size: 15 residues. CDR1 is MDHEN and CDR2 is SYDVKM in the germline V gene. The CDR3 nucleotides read TGTGCCAGCAGTTTGGGGCAGGTTAAGACAGATACGCAGTATTTT. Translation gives CASSLGQVKTDTQYF.

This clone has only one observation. The CDR3 region is CASSPNRRSGGEQYF. The CDR3 bases are TGTGCCAGCAGCCCAAATAGGCGCTCAGGCGGCGAGCAGTACTTC. The gene calls are TRBV7-8 and TRBJ2-7; D remains ambiguous. Germline-derived CDR1 and CDR2 are SGHVS and FQNEAQ. V dropped 5 bases and J dropped 6 bases, with 20 bases sitting between them. This CDR3 has 15 amino acids. Combining the CDR3 with reference TRBV7-8 and TRBJ2-7 gives the whole variable domain GAGVSQSPRYKVAKRGQDVALRCDPISGHVSLFWYQQALGQGPEFLTYFQNEAQLDKSGLPSDRFFAERPEGSVSTLKIQRTQQEDSAVYLCASSPNRRSGGEQYFGPGTRLTVT.

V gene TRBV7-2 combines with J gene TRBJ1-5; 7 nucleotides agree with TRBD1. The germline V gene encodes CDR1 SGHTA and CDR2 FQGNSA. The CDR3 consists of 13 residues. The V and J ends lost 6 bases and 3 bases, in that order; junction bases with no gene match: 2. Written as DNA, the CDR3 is TGTGCCAGCAGACAGGGGCCCAATCAGCCCCAGCATTTT. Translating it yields CASRQGPNQPQHF.

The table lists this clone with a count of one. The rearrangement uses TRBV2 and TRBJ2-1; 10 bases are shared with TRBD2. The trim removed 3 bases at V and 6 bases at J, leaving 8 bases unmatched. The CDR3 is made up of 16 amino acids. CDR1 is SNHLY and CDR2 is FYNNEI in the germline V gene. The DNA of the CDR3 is TGTGCCAGCAGTGATATTAGGGCTAGCGGGAGCAATGAGCAGTTCTTC. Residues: CASSDIRASGSNEQFF.

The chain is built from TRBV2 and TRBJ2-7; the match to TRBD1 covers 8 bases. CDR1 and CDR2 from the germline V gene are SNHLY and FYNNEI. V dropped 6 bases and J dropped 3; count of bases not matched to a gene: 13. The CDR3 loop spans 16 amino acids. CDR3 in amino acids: CASRDPGQGVNYEQYF. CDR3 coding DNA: TGTGCCAGCAGAGACCCTGGACAGGGTGTGAACTACGAGCAGTACTTC.